The subject of this entry is one TCR beta chain. Its antigen is still unknown. 5'RACE primed at constant segments yielded TCR alpha and TCR beta cDNA libraries bearing sample barcodes and UMIs. TCRdb fed the 5' RACE reads into MiXCR, producing one record per CDR3 protein. Of roughly 50,000 distinct CDR3 sequences listed, more than 9% were seen once; the top ten hold approximately 1.2%. The source of the sample is a study of T-cell memory formation after mild COVID-19. Study results and limitations: The study detected some responding clones in pre-infection memory, suggesting cross-reactive memory joined.

This sequence was found in a man aged 18 to 29 who had mild COVID-19 (a few samples of this study predate the infection). Cell type and time point are not known. Sequencing was done on a sample of PBMCs or a T cell subset sorted from them (not recorded which).

The CDR3 sequence: CASSQEAANNEQFF. DNA for the CDR3: TGCGCCAGCAGCCAAGAGGCTGCCAACAATGAGCAGTTCTTC. This rearrangement joins TRBV4-1 to TRBJ2-1; D is uncertain. Trimming pared 0 bases from V and 5 bases from J, leaving 8 bases between. Germline assignment: CDR1 MGHRA and CDR2 YSYEKL. The CDR3 contains 14 residues.